The 5 T cell receptor beta chains in this list originate from one sample, sequenced in a study of T-cell reconstitution after alpha-beta-depleted transplantation in children (dated by TCRdb to about 2016). Preparation of the library involved PCR. This sample was sequenced with an Illumina HiSeq 2500. TCR libraries were prepared with molecular barcoding, using unique molecular identifiers to normalize TCRbeta repertoire quantification. TCRdb reworked the public reads: Q25 trimming with fastp, MiXCR clone assembly, productive beta chains retained. Rows are unified per CDR3 protein, each entry keeping the most common DNA and genes. In this sample the table shows about 230,000 distinct CDR3 sequences, roughly 10% of which occur a single time. Jointly, the top ten make up approximately 6.2% of the sample. The sample in question was PBMCs from the stem cell graft donor, obtained from the stem cell graft. The receptors derive from a human donor who donated a stem cell graft to a child with acute lymphoblastic leukemia.

CDR3 bases: TGTGCCACCAGTGATTCCGGACTAGCGGGGGGAAGGAACACCGGGGAGCTGTTTTTT. Translated, it gives CATSDSGLAGGRNTGELFF. The rearrangement uses TRBV24-1 and TRBJ2-2, with 14 positions matching TRBD2. V dropped 2 bases and J dropped 1; count of bases not matched to a gene: 5. Germline V gene sequence: CDR1 KGHDR, CDR2 SFDVKD. CDR3 size: 19 residues.

Concerning this clonotype: The junction shows a germline mismatch at one end, possibly a read error. The chain has TRBV7-8 and TRBJ1-1; 8 nucleotides agree with TRBD1. This CDR3 region has 18 residues. Per the germline V gene, CDR1 is SGHVS and CDR2 is FQNEAQ. As DNA, the CDR3 is TGTGCCAGCAGCTTATCTTCTGGGCAGGGGGCCCTGAATACTGAAGCTTTCTTT. This gives the protein CASSLSSGQGALNTEAFF.

The table lists this clonotype with a few counts. The rearrangement links TRBV12-3 or TRBV12-4 to TRBJ1-1; a possible D gene is TRBD1 (6 bases). V shed 11 bases and J shed 1 base, with 14 bases lying between them. This CDR3 contains 13 residues. DNA for the CDR3: TGTGCCCTGGGGCAGGGGTCGAACACTGAAGCTTTCTTT. This translates into CALGQGSNTEAFF.

The genes are TRBV9 and TRBJ1-1; 10 bases fit TRBD1. This CDR3 is built from 15 residues. The germline CDR1 and CDR2 sequences are SGDLS and YYNGEE. The trim removed 4 bases at V and 6 bases at J, leaving 9 bases unmatched. The CDR3 sequence is CASSIPGTGAPEAFF. In DNA, the CDR3 is TGTGCCAGCAGCATACCAGGGACAGGGGCTCCTGAAGCTTTCTTT.

The chain joins TRBV6-5 to TRBJ1-5; D remains unclear. This CDR3 has 15 amino acids. CDR1 and CDR2 (germline): MNHEY, SVGAGI. The V end was cut by 9 bases, the J end by 7 bases, with 22 bases between. The CDR3 is CASFSASDGRQPQHF. CDR3 bases: TGTGCCAGTTTTAGCGCTTCTGACGGGAGGCAGCCCCAGCATTTT.